Each of the 5 T cell receptor beta chains below was sequenced from the same sample in a study of radiotherapy plus CTLA-4 blockade in lung cancer. TCRdb's table, derived via immunoSEQ multiplex PCR, lists solely in-frame clones and lacks some. The sample comprises 100,000 to 150,000 clones, approximately 90% of which are singletons, and approximately 7% rests with the top ten. The material was peripheral blood, obtained from a patient treated with radiotherapy plus ipilimumab. The source is a human donor with non-small cell lung cancer that progressed on radiotherapy plus ipilimumab.

This clone was counted a single time. This sequence joins TRBV29-1 and TRBJ2-3; D might be TRBD2 (5 bases). The CDR3 spans 14 residues. The germline CDR1 and CDR2 sequences are SQVTM and ANQGSEA. V lost 4 bases and J lost 3, with 14 bases in between. The CDR3, as DNA: TGCAGCGTTGGGGTGACCTCGGGGACAGATACGCAGTATTTT. Protein: CSVGVTSGTDTQYF.

This clone was seen only once. The chain has TRBV11-2 and TRBJ1-2; no clear D gene. This CDR3 comprises 13 residues. Per germline, CDR1 SGHAT and CDR2 FQNNGV. Trimming took off 3 bases at V and 3 bases at J, with 8 bases between the two ends. Here the CDR3 reads CASSLGWDYGYTF. In DNA, the CDR3 is TGTGCCAGCAGCTTGGGTTGGGACTATGGCTACACCTTC. Full variable domain (outside the CDR3, taken from reference TRBV11-2 and TRBJ1-2): EAGVAQSPRYKIIEKRQSVAFWCNPISGHATLYWYQQILGQGPKLLIQFQNNGVVDDSQLPKDRFSAERLKGVDSTLKIQPAKLEDSAVYLCASSLGWDYGYTFGSGTRLTVV.

The rearrangement joins TRBV5-4 to TRBJ2-7; 12 nucleotides align to TRBD2. The junction had 7 bases not matched to a gene; V was cut back by 3 bases and J by 3 bases. The CDR3 is made up of 16 amino acids. Germline V lookup: CDR1 SGHNT, CDR2 YYREEE (reference sequence). CDR3: CASSSTSGRSLYEQYF. CDR3 sequence (DNA): TGTGCCAGCAGCTCTACTAGCGGGAGGTCGCTCTACGAGCAGTACTTC.

The chain employs TRBV7-3 and TRBJ2-1; D is ambiguous. The CDR3 runs to 13 residues. CDR1 is SGHTA, CDR2 FQGTGA, per germline. V lost 5 bases and J lost 9, with 14 bases in between. Here the CDR3 reads CASSQTARTEQFF. In nucleotides, the CDR3 is TGTGCCAGCAGCCAAACGGCAAGGACTGAGCAGTTCTTC.

The rearrangement links TRBV7-6 to TRBJ1-3; the D gene is possibly TRBD1 (6 bases). The V and J ends lost 5 bases and 0 bases respectively, with 14 bases between them. Germline values: CDR1 SGHVS, CDR2 FNYEAQ. The CDR3 spans 16 residues. DNA of the CDR3: TGTGCCAGCAGCCCTCGACCAGGGGCCTCTGGAAACACCATATATTTT. Translating gives CASSPRPGASGNTIYF.